The present entry profiles one T cell receptor (beta chain) with its context. Donors in Cohort 3 who had recovered were those with two negative PCRs, healthcare professional clearance, or resolution of their symptoms. The sample originates from a study of blood T cell repertoires in COVID-19. Study information: Sites across the United States, Italy and Spain contributed samples from acute and convalescent COVID-19. Sources were T cells, B-cell-depleted T cells, or PBMCs; the material itself was cDNA or gDNA.

Under the authors' procedure: Nucleated cell counts were estimated from reference gene primer amplification. This table comes from immunoSEQ multiplex PCR, and its TCRdb copy is limited to in-frame clones, with some not included. V, J and clone size are taken as reported in that table, and D and trimming were inferred from the DNA itself. The sample has approximately 230,000 clones, about nine tenths seen once. V gave up 9 bases and J gave up 1 base; unmatched junction bases: 5. CDR1 is MGHDK and CDR2 is SYGVNS in the germline V gene. This CDR3 region has 13 residues. The sequence was obtained from a woman between 18 and 30 years old who had recovered from COVID-19. The V call is TRBV25-1, the J call TRBJ1-2; 7 nucleotides line up with TRBD1. Sequences were obtained from PBMCs or T cells enriched from blood (not recorded which). CDR3 amino acids: CASSTGDNYGYTF. Here the CDR3 DNA reads TGTGCCAGTAGTACAGGGGATAACTATGGCTACACCTTC.